The source of this T cell receptor beta chain is a study of blood T cell repertoires in COVID-19. Overall study: Specimens from acute and convalescent COVID-19 originated in the United States, Italy and Spain. T cells, B-cell-depleted T cells, or PBMCs supplied cDNA or gDNA.

Original analysis: Counts of nucleated cells, estimated from reference gene primer amplification, were obtained. The protocol was immunoSEQ multiplex PCR, while the TCRdb copy is restricted to in-frame clones and leaves out a portion. V and J calls and clone size are as listed in that table; D and trimming were resolved from the DNA. The table has roughly 260,000 clones, 88% seen once. The germline V and J ends were trimmed by 4 bases and 5 bases, with 18 bases remaining between them. CDR1 is SGHKS, CDR2 YYEKEE, per germline (reference sequence). CDR3 length: 15 residues. Sample: peripheral blood. The origin of this receptor is a man in his 60s who had recovered from COVID-19. The J gene is TRBJ2-5, the V gene TRBV5-5, with D maybe TRBD2 (5 bases). The CDR3 sequence: CASSGPGTKPETQYF. As DNA, the CDR3 is TGTGCCAGCAGCGGACCGGGAACAAAACCGGAGACCCAGTACTTC.